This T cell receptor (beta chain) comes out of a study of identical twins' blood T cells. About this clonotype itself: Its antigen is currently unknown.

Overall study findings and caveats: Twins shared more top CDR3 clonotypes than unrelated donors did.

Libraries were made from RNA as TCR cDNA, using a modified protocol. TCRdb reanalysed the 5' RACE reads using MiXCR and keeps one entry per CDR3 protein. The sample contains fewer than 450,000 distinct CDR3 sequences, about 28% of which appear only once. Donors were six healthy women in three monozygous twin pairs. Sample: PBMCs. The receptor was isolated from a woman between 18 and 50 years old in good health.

The CDR3 DNA is TGCAGCTCCCTCAGGTCTGGAAACACCATATATTTT. The encoded protein is CSSLRSGNTIYF. This rearrangement joins TRBV20-1 to TRBJ1-3; no definite D call. CDR1 and CDR2 (germline): DFQATT, SNEGSKA (reference sequence). CDR3 length: 12 residues.